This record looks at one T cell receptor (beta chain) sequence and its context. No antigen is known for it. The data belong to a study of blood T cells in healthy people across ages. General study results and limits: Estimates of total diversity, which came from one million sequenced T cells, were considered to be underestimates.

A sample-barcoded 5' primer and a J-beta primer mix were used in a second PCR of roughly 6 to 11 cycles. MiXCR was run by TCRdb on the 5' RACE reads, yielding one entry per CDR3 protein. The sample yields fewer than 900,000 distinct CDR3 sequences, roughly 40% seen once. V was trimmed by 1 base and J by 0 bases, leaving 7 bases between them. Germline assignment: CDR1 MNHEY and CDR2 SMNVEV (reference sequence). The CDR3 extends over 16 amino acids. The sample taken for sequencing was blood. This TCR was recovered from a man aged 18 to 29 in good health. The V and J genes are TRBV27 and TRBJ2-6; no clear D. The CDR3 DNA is TGTGCCAGCAGTTTATTATCGGGCTCTGGGGCCAACGTCCTGACTTTC. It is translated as CASSLLSGSGANVLTF.